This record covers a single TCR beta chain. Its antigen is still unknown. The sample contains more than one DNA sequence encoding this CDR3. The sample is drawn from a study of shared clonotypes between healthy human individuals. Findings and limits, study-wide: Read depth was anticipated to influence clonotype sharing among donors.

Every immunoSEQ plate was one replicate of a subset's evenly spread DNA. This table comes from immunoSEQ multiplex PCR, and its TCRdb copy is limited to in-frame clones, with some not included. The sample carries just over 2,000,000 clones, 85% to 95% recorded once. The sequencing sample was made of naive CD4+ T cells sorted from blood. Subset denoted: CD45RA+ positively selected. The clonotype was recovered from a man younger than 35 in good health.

This chain's CDR3 is CASSSDRGGEKLFF. CDR3 nucleotides: TGTGCCAGCAGCTCTGACAGGGGTGGTGAAAAACTGTTTTTT. The J gene is TRBJ1-4, the V gene TRBV7-9; 8 bases agree with TRBD1. This CDR3 spans 14 amino acids. Trimming took 4 bases from V and 7 from J; bases not matched to a gene: 5. CDR1 and CDR2 from the germline V gene are SEHNR and FQNEAQ (reference sequence). The whole variable domain, filled in from reference TRBV7-9 and TRBJ1-4, reads DTGVSQNPRHKITKRGQNVTFRCDPISEHNRLYWYRQTLGQGPEFLTYFQNEAQLEKSRLLSDRFSAERPKGSFSTLEIQRTEQGDSAMYLCASSSDRGGEKLFFGSGTQLSVL.